Sequencing of this T cell receptor beta chain was carried out in a study of patients and donors after allogeneic stem cell transplantation. Each CDR3 protein gets one entry after TCRdb re-called the RT-PCR reads with MiXCR. The table lists approximately 160,000 distinct CDR3 sequences, about 24% of them singletons. Sample: blood, either unsorted or a sorted T cell fraction (not recorded which). The sequence came from a human donor who was either an allogeneic HSCT recipient or a stem cell or donor lymphocyte infusion donor (not recorded which). It is not recorded whose cells these are; they may come from a transplant donor.

The CDR3 DNA sequence: TGCAGTGCTAGACAGGGAGTGGGATTTGGCTACACCTTC. Its protein product is CSARQGVGFGYTF. The V and J genes are TRBV20-1 and TRBJ1-2, with D tentatively TRBD1 (5 bases). The CDR3 has 13 amino acids. Germline V gene lookup returns CDR1 DFQATT and CDR2 SNEGSKA (reference sequence). V was pared by 2 bases and J by 7 bases, with 14 bases between.